This T cell receptor (beta chain) was captured in a study of cytomegalovirus exposure and HLA in healthy donors. The study's findings and limits: Published work reported that the classifier diagnosed cytomegalovirus status with high specificity and sensitivity.

Vbeta (60) and Jbeta (13) primers were used in the PCR. Clones were read by immunoSEQ multiplex PCR, and TCRdb kept only the in-frame ones, dropping some. The sample carries around 150,000 clones, 80% recorded once. Germline values: CDR1 LGHNT, CDR2 FRNRAP. This CDR3 has 16 amino acids. The germline V and J ends were trimmed by 0 bases and 7 bases, with 16 bases remaining between them. On this clone: Its antigen remains unidentified.

Material for sequencing was PBMCs. V usage is TRBV12-5 and J usage is TRBJ1-5; D is unresolved. The origin of this receptor is a male donor in good health and CMV-seropositive. The DNA of the CDR3 is TGTGCTAGTGGTTTGGTACTCGGGTCCACGGGACAGCCCCAGCATTTT. Its protein product is CASGLVLGSTGQPQHF.